One and the same sample provided the 12 T cell receptor beta chains below, sequenced in a study of T cell responses to AZD1222 COVID-19 vaccine. The table came from immunoSEQ multiplex PCR; TCRdb's copy has only in-frame clones and leaves some out. The data hold under 250,000 clones, with about 92% observed a single time. Material: peripheral blood, obtained on day 0 of MenACWY control vaccination. These receptors all stem from an adult in good health.

The J gene is TRBJ2-3, the V gene TRBV5-1; D ambiguous. This CDR3 is built from 14 residues. Trimming shortened V by 0 bases and J by 2 bases, and 7 bases separated the two germline ends. Per germline, CDR1 SGHRS and CDR2 YFSETQ. The DNA for the CDR3 is TGCGCCAGCAGCTTGGTTGACTTCACAGATACGCAGTATTTT. Translating it yields CASSLVDFTDTQYF.

The rearrangement links TRBV7-2 to TRBJ2-2, with D unclear. V was pared by 6 bases and J by 2 bases, with 13 bases between. Germline V gene data show CDR1 as SGHTA and CDR2 as FQGNSA. The CDR3 contains 15 residues. This CDR3 reads CASRPGRANTGELFF. In DNA, the CDR3 is TGTGCCAGCAGACCGGGCCGGGCCAACACCGGGGAGCTGTTTTTT.

The V gene is TRBV12-3 or TRBV12-4, the J gene TRBJ2-1, with D possibly called TRBD1 or TRBD2 (5 bases each). This CDR3 contains 13 residues. Trimming took off 6 bases at V and 5 bases at J, with 11 bases between the two ends. The CDR3 here is CASRRDVDNEQFF. The CDR3, as DNA: TGTGCCAGCAGACGGGACGTGGACAATGAGCAGTTCTTC.

A remark on this clone: The sample holds other DNA sequences that translate to the same CDR3. The rearrangement joins TRBV24-1 to TRBJ1-2; 9 bases are a match to TRBD1. Germline V lookup: CDR1 KGHDR, CDR2 SFDVKD. Trimming cost V 5 bases and J 2 bases; bases outside gene matches: 2. The CDR3 runs to 14 residues. CDR3 residues: CATSGTGENYGYTF. The CDR3 bases are TGTGCCACCAGTGGGACAGGGGAAAACTATGGCTACACCTTC.

V gene TRBV10-3 combines with J gene TRBJ1-2; tentative D call: TRBD1 (6 bases). CDR3 length equals 14 residues. Trimming stripped 0 bases from V and 7 bases from J, with 12 bases between. Germline CDR1 and CDR2: ENHRY and SYGVKD. CDR3 protein: CAISESAQGGGYTF. CDR3 DNA sequence: TGTGCCATCAGTGAGTCGGCACAGGGAGGTGGCTACACCTTC.

V gene TRBV7-9 combines with J gene TRBJ2-5, with no clear D. Germline V gene sequence: CDR1 SEHNR, CDR2 FQNEAQ (reference sequence). This CDR3 spans 11 amino acids. V lost 5 bases and J 5 bases, leaving 6 bases between the germline ends. The CDR3 reads CASSVGETQYF. The CDR3, as DNA: TGTGCCAGCAGCGTTGGGGAGACCCAGTACTTC.

The chain couples TRBV15 to TRBJ1-5; 8 positions agree with TRBD1. V lost 9 bases to trimming and J lost 6 bases; unmatched junction nucleotides: 7. Germline CDR1 LNHNV, CDR2 YYDKDF (reference sequence). The CDR3 runs to 13 residues. The CDR3, as DNA: TGTGCCACTACCAAGGACAGGGTTCAGCCCCAGCATTTT. It yields the protein CATTKDRVQPQHF.

The genes are TRBV7-2 and TRBJ1-4; tentative D call: TRBD1 (6 bases). With 6 bases removed from V and 6 bases from J, the gap between germline ends came to 11 bases. The CDR3 has 13 amino acids. The germline V gene encodes CDR1 SGHTA and CDR2 FQGNSA. The CDR3: CASSRGIDEKLFF. CDR3 bases: TGTGCCAGCAGTAGGGGGATTGATGAAAAACTGTTTTTT. The variable domain in full, completed from reference TRBV7-2 and TRBJ1-4, reads GAGVSQSPSNKVTEKGKDVELRCDPISGHTALYWYRQSLGQGLEFLIYFQGNSAPDKSGLPSDRFSAERTGGSVSTLTIQRTQQEDSAVYLCASSRGIDEKLFFGSGTQLSVL.

This chain links TRBV5-1 with TRBJ1-6; 10 bases align to TRBD1. The CDR3 contains 15 residues. Trimming took 4 bases from V and 7 from J; bases not matched to a gene: 5. CDR1 and CDR2 from the germline V gene are SGHRS and YFSETQ. Here the CDR3 DNA reads TGCGCCAGCAGCGGGGGACAGGGGTACAATTCACCCCTCCACTTT. The encoded protein is CASSGGQGYNSPLHF.

The chain combines TRBV28 with TRBJ2-7; 10 bases match TRBD1. Germline CDR1 MDHEN, CDR2 SYDVKM. V lost 5 bases to trimming and J lost 3 bases; unmatched junction nucleotides: 10. The length of the CDR3 is 16 residues. CDR3 protein: CASSPRQGAGFYEQYF. The CDR3 DNA follows: TGTGCCAGCAGTCCGAGACAGGGGGCGGGATTCTACGAGCAGTACTTC.

The V and J genes are TRBV7-6 and TRBJ1-5, with unresolved D. This CDR3 is built from 14 residues. The V and J ends lost 2 bases and 3 bases respectively, with 8 bases between them. The germline CDR1 and CDR2 sequences are SGHVS and FNYEAQ. CDR3 amino acids: CASSLNSLNQPQHF. The CDR3 DNA reads TGTGCCAGCAGCTTAAACAGTCTCAATCAGCCCCAGCATTTT.

This chain links TRBV6-5 with TRBJ1-6; D call uncertain. CDR3 size: 14 residues. Germline V gene sequence: CDR1 MNHEY, CDR2 SVGAGI. V dropped 6 bases and J dropped 9 bases, with 15 bases sitting between them. Here the CDR3 DNA reads TGTGCCAGCAGCATCCCCCCAAATAGTTCACCCCTCCACTTT. This sequence encodes CASSIPPNSSPLHF.